This TCR beta chain stems from a study of blood T cell repertoires in COVID-19. For the study at large: T cells, B-cell-depleted T cells, or PBMCs provided the cDNA or gDNA that served as material.

There are 15 residues in the CDR3. V shed 4 bases, J shed 5 bases, and the junction held 12 bases outside the gene matches. CDR1 is SGHNT and CDR2 is YYREEE in the germline V gene (reference sequence). Followed over time, Seattle patients had been enrolled while infection was active. Original data processing: Reference gene primer amplification yielded estimated nucleated cell counts. Data came from immunoSEQ multiplex PCR; TCRdb stores just in-frame clones and leaves some out. That table furnishes V, J and clone size, whereas the DNA furnished D and trimming. The data show about 150,000 clones, 65% to 85% seen once.

This chain uses TRBV5-4 with TRBJ2-7; 7 bases align to TRBD2. Sequenced input: peripheral blood. This TCR derives from a man aged 30 to 39 with COVID-19, enrolled during active disease. CDR3 coding DNA: TGTGCCAGCAGCGGGGCGGGAGATCTTTCCCACGAGCAGTACTTC. Translation gives CASSGAGDLSHEQYF.